This entry describes one T cell receptor (beta chain). Its cognate antigen has yet to be identified. Per-nucleotide qualities are absent, and no much larger clonotype sits a single base away. The method was the immunoSEQ multiplex PCR assay. For the multiplex PCR, a mixture combining 60 forward primers for TCR Vbeta segments and 13 reverse primers for TCR Jbeta segments was used. A multiplex PCR assay on genomic DNA amplified the CDR3 region of rearranged TCR beta genes. The amplified TCR beta libraries were sequenced on the Illumina HiSeq System as 87-base-pair reads. On the authors' methods: A later analysis tallied around 80 million unique TCR beta chains across the 666 repertoires, and some 12 million of those chains were shared by two or more donors. To remove PCR and sequencing errors, raw reads were error-corrected and collapsed into unique sequences using a nearest-neighbor algorithm that merged closely related sequences. CDR3 sequences were aligned to IMGT reference sequences to assign V, D and J gene segments. For a sequence to be retained, a match of at least six nucleotides was required to both a V gene segment and a J gene segment. A rearrangement was called productive if the CDR3 had no stop codons and remained in frame with V and J, and every other rearrangement was called non-productive. Following IMGT convention, CDR3 was defined as the stretch from the second conserved V-encoded cysteine to the conserved J-encoded phenylalanine. In an earlier analysis of 550 to 650 of the donors, sequences lacking an unambiguous match to a single V gene segment were excluded. An earlier analysis of 500 to 600 of the donors classified V segments as functional when productive rearrangements were above 56.7% and as segregating when the standard deviation between donors was above 5%. A statistical classification framework was built for diagnosing cytomegalovirus status from the catalog of TCR beta chain sequences. In a later analysis, V and J genes were assigned by comparing TCR nucleotide sequences against IMGT/GENE-DB human TR gene sequences. The TCRdist pipeline was used in a later analysis to assign CDR3 sequences and most-parsimonious VDJ recombination scenarios. A later analysis defined each TCR beta chain by its CDR3 amino acid sequence plus V-gene family, and excluded reads lacking a unique V-gene family. In a later analysis, around 600 highly shared, low-generation-probability nucleotide sequences were removed to address suspected cross-contamination and a sequencing artifact. In a later analysis, a clonal expansion index was calculated for each public chain from normalized within-repertoire ranks of inferred template counts. In a later analysis, generation probabilities were computed with a VDJ recombination model fitted to out-of-frame rearrangements, and the resulting probabilities were checked against IGoR. In a later analysis, hypergeometric tests were used to score TCR-TCR, TCR-HLA and TCR-CMV co-occurrence, with a repertoire-size bias correction applied to TCR pairs. False discovery rates were estimated in a later analysis by permuting HLA or CMV assignments 20 times. A later analysis grouped co-occurring TCRs with DBSCAN, adding TCRdist sequence similarity when clustering within HLA-allele-positive subsets. For co-occurrence clustering, repertoires with fewer than 30,000 or more than 120,000 public chains were excluded, along with roughly 5 repertoires with anomalous nucleotide sharing. TCRdb limited this immuneACCESS table to in-frame rearrangements with V and J called. A share of clones is missing; checked studies link under half to unresolved V genes, and the rest is unexplained. V and J calls and clone size are those listed in that table; D and trimming were worked out from the DNA. The sample table lists under 150,000 clones, over 70% of them with a count of one. The ten largest clones add up to over 6.5% of the sample.

In total, 666 healthy bone marrow donors made up the cohort. Cohort members were all nominally healthy when sampled, although unrecorded immune exposures were likely present. The donor was CMV seropositive and belonged to the group of 250 to 300 seropositive cohort members. A peripheral blood sample was collected from each donor, and TCR beta sequencing was performed on peripheral blood mononuclear cells. The Qiagen DNeasy Blood Extraction Kit was used to extract genomic DNA from the blood cell samples. This sample is part of a study of cytomegalovirus exposure and HLA in healthy donors (dated by TCRdb to 2015 to 2018). A note on the overall study: According to an earlier analysis of 587 of the donors, roughly 180 million T cells yielded approximately 120 million unique TCR beta sequences and about 300 Gb of sequence data. An early release covering around 630 HLA-typed donors comprised about 310 gigabases of sequencing data and around 80 million unique TCR sequences. The genetic ancestry cluster associated with self-reported Caucasian donors included 81% of the roughly 410 genotyped donors. The study aimed to test whether cataloging public T cell receptors could reveal signatures of past pathogen exposure. The T cell repertoires of roughly 660 subjects were profiled by immunosequencing and related to cytomegalovirus serostatus. Along with the roughly 670-subject first cohort, a separate validation cohort of some 130 different subjects was used. The study combined high-throughput TCR immunosequencing, statistical association of individual TCRs with disease status, and machine learning to predict cytomegalovirus infection status. In a later analysis, previously published TCR beta repertoires from more than 500 donors were re-analyzed and high-resolution HLA genotyping was added so that TCR occurrence patterns could be studied. Rather than drawing on any new phenotypic data, the later analysis identified candidate immune exposures from TCR beta sequences and the way those sequences occurred across donors. In an earlier analysis of 550 to 700 of the donors, high-throughput TCR beta sequencing was used to judge whether each TCR beta V gene segment behaved as functional or pseudogenic. Alongside the repertoire data, information on donor age, sex, ethnicity and CMV serostatus was compiled. A later genetic analysis took genome-wide SNP genotypes for about 55% of the 666 donors and used that subset as a discovery cohort. All discovery cohort repertoires had been generated using a single sequencing platform. Class I and class II HLA loci were covered by the typing at four-digit resolution. The number of donors typed differed by locus, with roughly 629-640 for A, B, C, DRB1 and DQB1, roughly 520 for DQA1, approximately 580 for DPA1, and some 450 for DPB1. Four to six DR-DQ haplotypes were handled as single units for association and clustering, since linkage in the cohort was strong. On average, 235,054 unique TCR beta nucleotide sequences were sequenced per donor among roughly 430 genotyped donors of the cohort, with roughly 18% of those sequences being non-productive.

The full study reports these points: Sequencing depth was assumed to be roughly uniform across donors in the presence/absence analyses, though that assumption may not hold. When HLA alleles, especially DR and DQ, strongly co-occurred, attributing TCR associations to individual alleles was difficult. In a later analysis, over 15,000 TCR beta sequences were associated with specific HLA alleles at a false discovery rate of 0.05. Some IMGT-functional V segments, including TRBV6-2 and TRBV6-3, could not be told apart with the 87-base-pair reads, so those segments were excluded. It was suggested by the authors that the approach could potentially be generalized to other disease states and immunological phenotypes. Immune exposure information for the cohort was limited to CMV serostatus. Most TCR sequences were observed very rarely across donors, whereas some public TCRs were present in many individuals. An association between a missense DCLRE1C variant and V-gene and J-gene trimming of TCR beta chains was found in a later genetic analysis and replicated in an independent cohort. Several of the top co-occurrence clusters appeared to be linked to parvovirus B19, influenza, CMV and Epstein-Barr virus, according to a later analysis. The earlier analysis of nearly 600 of the donors excluded fewer than 20 rarely observed V segments, including chromosome 9 orphons, because counts were too low. A further reported finding was that TCR beta sequences accurately predicted the HLA-A and HLA-B alleles for most subjects in the first cohort. The classifier was reported to diagnose cytomegalovirus status with high specificity and sensitivity in both the original cohort and the validation cohort. A few of the identified cytomegalovirus-associated TCR beta chains were confirmed in vitro to be specific for cytomegalovirus antigens. According to a later genetic analysis, donors in an Asian-associated ancestry cluster had fewer N-insertions in productive TCRs than the roughly 670-donor mean. A group of highly shared sequence variants was considered likely to be a technical artifact of the sequencing pipeline. The study listed 164 TCR beta chains as associated with cytomegalovirus. Because HLA typing was unavailable for some donors at each locus, only the typed subset was used in association tests. In a later analysis, HLA-associated TCR beta chains were found to be more clonally expanded and to have lower generation probabilities than equally common non-associated chains. According to a later analysis, TCR association rates differed among HLA loci, with DRB1 alleles showing the most associated TCRs and HLA-C alleles showing the fewest. In this cohort, only TCR beta chains were sequenced, and detectable features were limited by the absence of alpha or paired-chain data. Linkage disequilibrium might explain the correlated functional status among segregating V segments, but an unknown experimental factor could not be ruled out. Broadly in line with IMGT annotations, most TCR beta V segments showed up in productive rearrangements about 87% or about 30% of the time in an earlier analysis of 450 to 750 of the donors. Most CMV-associated TCR beta chains appeared to be HLA-restricted in a later analysis, and the HLA associations seemed to be driven largely by CMV exposure.

From the cysteine through the phenylalanine, the CDR3 covers 18 amino acids. Of all the DNA, just the CDR3 is kept, 54 bases in frame from base 1. CDR1 LNHDA and CDR2 SQIVND were looked up in the germline V gene (reference sequence). V lost 5 bases and J lost 2 bases; the stretch between them is 21 bases long. The specimen was PBMCs. The TCR comes from a man in his forties or fifties in good health and CMV-seropositive. The chain employs TRBV19 and TRBJ2-2; possibly the D gene is TRBD1, per 9 matching bases. The DNA sequence follows: TGTGCCAGTAGTCTCGGGAGGGGACAGGGATCCAACACCGGGGAGCTGTTTTTT. Its protein is CASSLGRGQGSNTGELFF.